This is a list of T cell receptor beta chains from one sample in a study of response to subunit inactivated influenza vaccine. In TCRdb, the RT-PCR reads were re-called with MiXCR into one record per CDR3 protein. The repertoire consists of 650,000 to 800,000 distinct CDR3 sequences, with over 11% occurring once and the leading ten covering 6% to 7%. The specimen was PBMCs from blood, collected approximately 15 days before vaccination. The receptors originated from a man aged 45-65 years who received an inactivated influenza vaccine. Each CDR3 is given with its conserved first and last residue. Fields, in order: clone size, D gene, J gene, V gene, CDR3 protein, CDR3 DNA. A D gene is named only where the DNA matches it firmly. Clone size, where shown, is once, few, many, or a class for clones that have expanded.

>few|NA|TRBJ1-1|TRBV7-9
CASSRTGDDMNTEAFF
TGTGCCAGCAGCCGGACGGGGGATGACATGAACACTGAAGCTTTCTTT
>few|NA|TRBJ1-5|TRBV6-2/TRBV6-3
CASSYEGSNQPQHF
TGTGCCAGCAGTTACGAGGGAAGCAATCAGCCCCAGCATTTT
>NA|TRBD2|TRBJ2-1|TRBV6-2/TRBV6-3
CASSPRLAGVGEQFF
TGTGCCAGTTCTCCGAGACTAGCGGGAGTGGGTGAGCAGTTCTTC
>many|NA|TRBJ1-1|TRBV7-2
CASSVASTTEAFF
TGTGCCAGCAGCGTAGCTTCTACCACTGAAGCTTTCTTT
>NA|TRBD1|TRBJ2-7|TRBV9
CASSPTLNRGHEQYF
TGTGCCAGCAGCCCAACCCTTAACAGGGGCCACGAGCAGTACTTC
>few|TRBD1|TRBJ1-2|TRBV20-1
CSASRDRGTHGYTF
TGCAGTGCTTCCCGGGACAGGGGGACGCATGGCTACACCTTC
>NA|NA|TRBJ2-2|TRBV12-3/TRBV12-4
CAYARENTGELFF
TGTGCTTACGCCAGGGAAAACACCGGGGAGCTGTTTTTT
>many|NA|TRBJ1-3|TRBV4-3
CASSQDRPGRGNTIYF
TGCGCCAGCAGCCAAGATCGGCCGGGAAGAGGAAACACCATATATTTT
>NA|NA|TRBJ2-7|TRBV15
CATSRVGGLSSYEQYF
TGTGCCACCAGCAGAGTGGGGGGTCTAAGCTCCTACGAGCAGTACTTC
>NA|NA|TRBJ2-1|TRBV5-1
CASSPWGAGVDNEQFF
TGCGCCAGCAGCCCCTGGGGTGCAGGGGTCGACAATGAGCAGTTCTTC
>few|TRBD2|TRBJ2-1|TRBV14
CASSQDLAGHSYNEQFF
TGTGCCAGCAGCCAAGACCTAGCGGGCCACTCCTACAATGAGCAGTTCTTC
>many|NA|TRBJ1-1|TRBV14
CASSRRANTEAFF
TGTGCCAGCAGCCGACGGGCGAACACTGAAGCTTTCTTT
>NA|NA|TRBJ2-1|TRBV20-1
CSAAPLRRSNDEQFF
TGCAGTGCCGCACCCCTTAGAAGGTCTAATGATGAGCAGTTCTTC
>NA|TRBD2|TRBJ2-3|TRBV6-2/TRBV6-3
CASRPSGGQDTQYF
TGTGCCAGCAGACCTAGCGGGGGACAAGATACGCAGTATTTT
>NA|NA|TRBJ2-3|TRBV20-1
CSARDRMLGDTQYF
TGCAGTGCTAGAGATAGGATGCTCGGGGATACGCAGTATTTT
>few|TRBD1|TRBJ2-5|TRBV2
CASSGRDRGQETQYF
TGTGCCAGCAGTGGAAGGGACAGGGGCCAAGAGACCCAGTACTTC
>few|NA|TRBJ1-2|TRBV5-6
CASSLGRLLTYGYTF
TGTGCCAGCAGCTTGGGACGGTTACTAACCTATGGCTACACCTTC
>NA|NA|TRBJ1-5|TRBV2
CASSAPRDQPQHF
TGTGCCAGCAGTGCGCCAAGGGATCAGCCCCAGCATTTT
>NA|TRBD1|TRBJ1-4|TRBV24-1
CATSDPGQTHGKLFF
TGTGCCACCAGTGACCCGGGACAGACCCATGGAAAACTGTTTTTT
>few|NA|TRBJ1-5|TRBV11-2
CASSPQGITNQPQHF
TGTGCCAGCAGCCCACAGGGTATAACGAATCAGCCCCAGCATTTT
>many|TRBD1|TRBJ1-2|TRBV12-3/TRBV12-4
CASRPDRDYGYTF
TGTGCCAGCAGACCCGACAGGGACTATGGCTACACCTTC
>few|NA|TRBJ2-4|TRBV7-8
CASSPGAGRSDKNIQYF
TGTGCCAGCAGCCCCGGGGCAGGGAGGTCGGACAAAAACATTCAGTACTTC
>once|NA|TRBJ2-5|TRBV2
CASRGGPGETQYF
TGTGCCAGCAGGGGGGGGCCGGGGGAGACCCAGTACTTC
>NA|TRBD1|TRBJ1-2|TRBV11-2
CASSLVSWDSKSNYGYTF
TGTGCCAGCAGCTTAGTTTCTTGGGACAGCAAATCTAACTATGGCTACACCTTC
>NA|NA|TRBJ2-4|TRBV5-6
CASSGGGLQNIQYF
TGTGCCAGCAGCGGAGGGGGCCTCCAAAACATTCAGTACTTC
>few|NA|TRBJ1-2|TRBV4-3
CASSQDFPVPGVSDGYTF
TGCGCCAGCAGCCAAGATTTTCCCGTTCCGGGGGTTTCCGATGGCTACACCTTC
>NA|NA|TRBJ2-2|TRBV6-2/TRBV6-3
CASSPQRGNTGELFF
TGTGCCAGCAGCCCCCAACGGGGAAACACCGGGGAGCTGTTTTTT
>NA|NA|TRBJ2-1|TRBV24-1
CATSRGASEQFF
TGTGCCACCAGTCGGGGGGCAAGTGAGCAGTTCTTC
>NA|NA|TRBJ1-4|TRBV4-1
CASSPSGDRRGGWGGEKLFF
TGCGCCAGCAGCCCGAGCGGTGACAGGAGAGGGGGATGGGGTGGAGAAAAACTGTTTTTT
>NA|TRBD2|TRBJ2-1|TRBV29-1
CSTRLAGQEQFF
TGCAGCACGAGACTAGCGGGACAAGAGCAGTTCTTC
>few|NA|TRBJ1-5|TRBV5-1
CASSPGTENQPQHF
TGCGCCAGCAGTCCCGGGACCGAAAATCAGCCCCAGCATTTT
>NA|NA|TRBJ2-5|TRBV5-5
CASSLEQGYETQYF
TGTGCCAGCAGCTTGGAACAGGGATACGAGACCCAGTACTTC
>NA|NA|TRBJ2-3|TRBV14
CASSQGSLVWGDTQYF
TGTGCCAGCAGCCAAGGGTCTCTTGTGTGGGGAGATACGCAGTATTTT
>few|NA|TRBJ1-2|TRBV29-1
CSVVGDFLGGHGYTF
TGCAGCGTTGTAGGCGATTTTTTGGGGGGTCATGGCTACACCTTC
>NA|NA|TRBJ2-3|TRBV10-3
CAIREIGSPDTQYF
TGTGCCATCCGTGAGATTGGAAGCCCAGATACGCAGTATTTT
>NA|NA|TRBJ1-1|TRBV30
CAWSVQGNLAFF
TGTGCCTGGAGTGTACAAGGGAATCTAGCTTTCTTT
>few|NA|TRBJ2-6|TRBV6-5
CASSYVYTSGANVLTF
TGTGCCAGCAGTTACGTGTACACCTCTGGGGCCAACGTCCTGACTTTC
>few|NA|TRBJ2-7|TRBV25-1
CASSPGSRRVGEQYF
TGTGCCAGCAGCCCAGGTAGCAGGAGGGTGGGGGAGCAGTACTTC
>few|TRBD1|TRBJ1-2|TRBV2
CARPGQINYGYTF
TGTGCCAGACCGGGACAGATAAACTATGGCTACACCTTC
>once|TRBD1|TRBJ2-2|TRBV30
CAWSRDRGLAGELFF
TGTGCCTGGAGTAGGGACAGGGGTTTAGCCGGGGAGCTGTTTTTT
>few|TRBD1|TRBJ2-1|TRBV28
CATLRTGDIYNEQFF
TGTGCCACCCTCCGGACAGGGGATATCTACAATGAGCAGTTCTTC
>few|TRBD1|TRBJ2-1|TRBV12-3/TRBV12-4
CASRLSGTGGYNEQFF
TGTGCCAGCAGACTTTCCGGGACAGGGGGGTACAATGAGCAGTTCTTC
>many|NA|TRBJ1-3|TRBV12-3/TRBV12-4
CASSLAGFSGNTIYF
TGTGCCAGCAGTTTAGCAGGGTTCTCTGGAAACACCATATATTTT
>NA|TRBD2|TRBJ2-7|TRBV15
CATSRGFASGSNPYEQYF
TGTGCCACCAGCAGAGGGTTTGCTAGCGGGAGTAACCCCTACGAGCAGTACTTC
>NA|NA|TRBJ1-2|TRBV30
CAWSPGLYGYTF
TGTGCCTGGAGTCCCGGGCTCTATGGCTACACCTTC
>many|NA|TRBJ1-2|TRBV3-1
CASSQLPRRGSVIDSYGYTF
TGTGCCAGCAGCCAACTACCACGGCGGGGGTCTGTCATCGATAGCTATGGCTACACCTTC
>NA|TRBD2|TRBJ2-5|TRBV20-1
CSARDGLAGGRKTQYF
TGCAGTGCTAGAGATGGACTAGCGGGGGGGCGAAAGACCCAGTACTTC
>many|NA|TRBJ2-4|TRBV4-1
CASSQVISRRGQNIQYF
TGCGCCAGCAGCCAAGTTATTTCCCGGAGGGGGCAAAACATTCAGTACTTC
>many|NA|TRBJ1-1|TRBV12-3/TRBV12-4
CASSLQGQNTEAFF
TGTGCCAGCAGTTTACAGGGGCAGAACACTGAAGCTTTCTTT